These 20 T cell receptor beta chains originate from one sample sequenced in a study of T cell repertoires in cytomegalovirus infection. MiXCR, run by TCRdb on the reads, gives a single entry per CDR3 protein. Here the sample spans some 700,000 distinct CDR3 sequences, less than 40% being singletons. Sequenced: PBMCs. Receptors originate from a human donor in good health (CMV status not recorded). Some clones in this sample may be carry-over from other donors' samples.

The chain is built from TRBV29-1 and TRBJ2-4; D may be TRBD1 or TRBD2 (5 bases each). CDR1 and CDR2 (germline): SQVTM, ANQGSEA. The CDR3 is 13 residues long. V was pared by 4 bases and J by 0 bases, with 7 bases between. CDR3 in amino acids: CSVGDLAKNIQYF. The CDR3 region has the DNA TGCAGCGTTGGGGACCTAGCCAAAAACATTCAGTACTTC.

Of note for this clonotype: This may stem from a read error, because a much larger clone lies one nucleotide away. This chain's CDR3 is CAISSGTVSGEQFF. As DNA, the CDR3 is TGTGCCATCAGCTCCGGCACTGTCTCCGGTGAGCAGTTCTTC. This chain uses TRBV7-2 with TRBJ2-1; D call uncertain. The germline CDR1 and CDR2 sequences are SGHTA and FQGNSA. CDR3 length equals 14 residues.

The chain combines TRBV6-1 with TRBJ2-7; 10 bases line up with TRBD1. J lost 2 bases, V lost 2 bases, and 6 bases had no gene match. CDR1 MNHNS and CDR2 SASEGT come from the germline V gene. This CDR3 has 16 residues. This chain's CDR3 is CASSEIRDRGPYEQYF. CDR3 nucleotide sequence: TGTGCCAGCAGTGAAATCCGGGACAGGGGTCCCTACGAGCAGTACTTC.

In its sample, this clonotype was seen once. The J gene is TRBJ1-1, the V gene TRBV28; no reliable D call. Germline V gene lookup returns CDR1 MDHEN and CDR2 SYDVKM. This CDR3 has 15 amino acids. The ends were cut back, 6 bases at V and 6 bases at J, with 20 bases in the middle. The CDR3 is CASRSVGRSRAEAFF. In DNA, the CDR3 is TGTGCCAGCAGGTCAGTGGGTCGGTCAAGGGCTGAAGCTTTCTTT.

The chain links TRBV24-1 to TRBJ2-3, with TRBD1 matching 8 bases. The CDR3 runs to 13 residues. V lost 9 bases and J lost 3; bases outside the gene matches: 4. Germline values: CDR1 KGHDR, CDR2 SFDVKD. CDR3 nucleotide sequence: TGTGCCACCGGACAGGGATTGACAGATACGCAGTATTTT. It specifies CATGQGLTDTQYF.

The V and J genes are TRBV6-1 and TRBJ2-7; the match to TRBD1 covers 7 bases. CDR1 is MNHNS and CDR2 is SASEGT in the germline V gene. This CDR3 is built from 18 residues. Germline trimming cut 7 bases from V and 1 base from J; bases unmatched to any gene: 19. CDR3 amino acids: CASTLRGPSKSGSYEQYF. In DNA form, the CDR3 reads TGTGCCAGCACCCTGAGGGGGCCATCAAAGTCAGGGTCCTACGAGCAGTACTTC.

This clonotype was counted between two and nine times. The chain combines TRBV28 with TRBJ2-5, with no clear D. Germline lookup yields CDR1 MDHEN and CDR2 SYDVKM. Trimming took 6 bases from V and 2 from J, leaving 10 bases between them. This CDR3 is 13 amino acids long. CDR3 amino acids: CASSHTPQETQYF. DNA of the CDR3: TGTGCCAGCAGCCACACCCCGCAAGAGACCCAGTACTTC.

A few counts support this clonotype. The chain carries TRBV11-1 and TRBJ2-5; possibly TRBD2 for D (6 bases). The CDR3 length is 14 residues. The V end lost 8 bases, the J end lost 2 bases, and 15 bases lay between the germline ends. Germline-derived CDR1 and CDR2 are SGHAT and FQDESV (reference sequence). The DNA of the CDR3 is TGTGCCAGCGGAATTCTAGCGCGTCAAGAGACCCAGTACTTC. This encodes CASGILARQETQYF.

The gene calls are TRBV27 and TRBJ1-5, with D hard to call. V lost 3 bases, J lost 4 bases, and 13 bases lay in between. The CDR3 has 15 residues. Germline lookup yields CDR1 MNHEY and CDR2 SMNVEV (reference sequence). This chain's CDR3 is CASSLREVRNQPQHF. DNA for the CDR3: TGTGCCAGCAGTTTGAGGGAGGTTAGGAATCAGCCCCAGCATTTT.

This clonotype was found a few times. This sequence joins TRBV20-1 and TRBJ1-5; D remains ambiguous. This CDR3 is built from 18 residues. Germline CDR1 DFQATT, CDR2 SNEGSKA (reference sequence). V dropped 5 bases and J dropped 0 bases, with 23 bases sitting between them. CDR3 in amino acids: CSAQEDGRNPYSNQPQHF. CDR3 in DNA: TGCAGTGCTCAGGAGGACGGTAGAAACCCTTATAGCAATCAGCCCCAGCATTTT.

The chain joins TRBV24-1 to TRBJ2-3; possible D gene TRBD1, 6 bases. Germline V gene lookup returns CDR1 KGHDR and CDR2 SFDVKD. The CDR3 totals 17 residues. V lost 3 bases and J lost 4, with 19 bases in between. The DNA of the CDR3 is TGTGCCACCAGTGATCCCGCTTATGGGGGCGTCGCAGATACGCAGTATTTT. Encoded protein: CATSDPAYGGVADTQYF.

V and J are TRBV20-1 and TRBJ1-2; the match to TRBD1 covers 8 bases. The CDR3 is 14 amino acids. V shed 0 bases, J shed 0 bases, and the junction held 0 bases outside the gene matches. Germline CDR1 reads DFQATT; CDR2 reads SNEGSKA (reference sequence). The CDR3 DNA follows: TGCAGTGCTAGAGAACAGGGGGCTAACTATGGCTACACCTTC. Its protein is CSAREQGANYGYTF.

This chain uses TRBV11-2 with TRBJ2-3, with 14 bases lining up with TRBD2. V was pared by 4 bases and J by 4 bases, with 4 bases of the junction left unmatched. Looked up from germline, CDR1 is SGHAT and CDR2 is FQNNGV. This CDR3 is 16 amino acids long. The CDR3 nucleotides are TGTGCCAGCAGCTCGACTAGCGGGAGGGCCTCAGATACGCAGTATTTT. This translates into CASSSTSGRASDTQYF. The entire variable domain, with the rest obtained from reference TRBV11-2 and TRBJ2-3, is as follows: EAGVAQSPRYKIIEKRQSVAFWCNPISGHATLYWYQQILGQGPKLLIQFQNNGVVDDSQLPKDRFSAERLKGVDSTLKIQPAKLEDSAVYLCASSSTSGRASDTQYFGPGTRLTVL.

This clonotype was observed a handful of times. The CDR3 loop reads CASSQGSGGELFF. The DNA of the CDR3 is TGTGCCAGCAGCCAAGGTTCGGGCGGGGAGCTGTTTTTT. The rearrangement joins TRBV7-8 to TRBJ2-2; D is uncertain. V lost 5 bases and J 7 bases, leaving 11 bases between the germline ends. CDR1 is SGHVS, CDR2 FQNEAQ, per germline. The CDR3 runs 13 residues.

V gene TRBV6-1 combines with J gene TRBJ2-2, with 8 bases aligning to TRBD1. With 6 bases clipped from V and 9 bases from J, the junction kept 9 bases outside the gene matches. The CDR3 is made up of 14 amino acids. Per the germline V gene, CDR1 is MNHNS and CDR2 is SASEGT. The CDR3 DNA is TGTGCCAGCAGAAACCGGACAGGGCCCCGGGAGCTGTTTTTT. This sequence encodes CASRNRTGPRELFF.

This clonotype was counted a single time. The chain carries TRBV28 and TRBJ1-2; TRBD1 aligns across 11 bases. Germline loops: CDR1 MDHEN, CDR2 SYDVKM. Trimming took 2 bases from V and 7 from J; bases not matched to a gene: 6. The CDR3 totals 15 residues. The CDR3 is CASSLRTGTGGGYTF. The CDR3 region has the DNA TGTGCCAGCAGTTTACGTACCGGGACAGGGGGTGGCTACACCTTC.

The chain has TRBV7-2 and TRBJ2-1; possibly TRBD2 for D (6 bases). V lost 2 bases and J lost 6, with 14 bases in between. Germline CDR1 SGHTA, CDR2 FQGNSA. The CDR3 contains 15 residues. The CDR3 DNA reads as TGTGCCAGCAGCTTATTAGCGGACCCTGCCAATGAGCAGTTCTTC. It is translated as CASSLLADPANEQFF. Supplemented by reference TRBV7-2 and TRBJ2-1, the full variable domain reads GAGVSQSPSNKVTEKGKDVELRCDPISGHTALYWYRQSLGQGLEFLIYFQGNSAPDKSGLPSDRFSAERTGGSVSTLTIQRTQQEDSAVYLCASSLLADPANEQFFGPGTRLTVL.

The chain is built from TRBV12-3 or TRBV12-4 and TRBJ1-2, with 9 bases fitting TRBD1. Trimming at V came to 6 bases and at J to 8 bases, leaving 7 bases not matched to a gene. This CDR3 spans 13 amino acids. The CDR3 nucleotides are TGTGCCAGCAGAGTCGGGACAGGGAACGGCTACACCTTC. Amino acids: CASRVGTGNGYTF.

The chain carries TRBV20-1 and TRBJ2-1, with D hard to call. CDR3 length: 11 residues. Germline CDR1 is DFQATT and CDR2 is SNEGSKA (reference sequence). Trimming took 5 bases from V and 9 from J, leaving 11 bases between them. CDR3 amino acids: CSAGPVSEQFF. Written as DNA, the CDR3 is TGCAGTGCTGGACCCGTGAGTGAGCAGTTCTTC.

Details on this clonotype: An end of the junction differs from the germline gene, which may be a read error. V usage is TRBV7-7 and J usage is TRBJ2-2; a weak D match, TRBD1 (5 bases). CDR1 and CDR2 from the germline V gene are SSHAT and FNYEAQ (reference sequence). This CDR3 is built from 13 residues. DNA of the CDR3: TGTGCTAGCAGCTTAAAGGGGTCCGGGGAGCTGTTTTTT. Protein: CASSLKGSGELFF.